The rows below give T cell receptor beta chains drawn from one sample of a study of T cell responses to AZD1222 COVID-19 vaccine. The data were produced by immunoSEQ multiplex PCR, yet TCRdb's version contains in-frame clones alone and is incomplete. The sample carries around 150,000 clones, more than 85% recorded once. Sample: peripheral blood, taken 28 days after the second AZD1222 dose. Receptor source: an adult who received the AZD1222 COVID-19 vaccine. Both conserved end residues are part of each CDR3. A D gene is named only where the DNA matches it firmly. Part of the rows lack a size; the others show once, few, many or a class for expanded clones.

TRBJ1-4	TRBV28	TRBD1	19	-	TGTGCCAGCACTCAGAACCTCGGGACAGGGGGTTGGCTTCGTGAAAAACTGTTTTTT	CASTQNLGTGGWLREKLFF
TRBJ2-5	TRBV27	-	13	-	TGTGCCAGCAGTTCGGGACTTGAAGAGACCCAGTACTTC	CASSSGLEETQYF
TRBJ2-7	TRBV19	TRBD1	13	-	TGTGCCAGTAGTGTGACAGGGGCCCACGAGCAGTACTTC	CASSVTGAHEQYF
TRBJ1-1	TRBV19	-	15	once	TGTGCCAGTAGTATAGTCCGGGGCCAGGGGTCAGAAGCTTTCTTT	CASSIVRGQGSEAFF
TRBJ1-2	TRBV7-2	-	17	-	TGTGCCAGCAGCCCCAAGGGACGGAGGACTACTAACTATGGCTACACCTTC	CASSPKGRRTTNYGYTF
TRBJ2-7	TRBV5-1	-	14	-	TGCGCCAGCAGCTTGGTCCGGGGTTCCGACGAGCAGTACTTC	CASSLVRGSDEQYF
TRBJ1-1	TRBV2	-	14	-	TGTGCCAGCAGCCACCCTACAGAACGCGCTGAAGCTTTCTTT	CASSHPTERAEAFF
TRBJ1-2	TRBV28	TRBD1	18	-	TGTGCCAGCAGTTCCTCATACTTTCAGGGACAGGGAGTCTATGGCTACACCTTC	CASSSSYFQGQGVYGYTF
TRBJ1-2	TRBV9	-	16	-	TGTGCCAGCAGCGTAGGAGGCTCCTTATTTAACTATGGCTACACCTTC	CASSVGGSLFNYGYTF
TRBJ1-3	TRBV18	-	17	once	TGTGCCAGCTCACCACAGCAGGGGACCAGCTCTGGAAACACCATATATTTT	CASSPQQGTSSGNTIYF
TRBJ1-1	TRBV18	TRBD1	14	-	TGTGCCAGCTCACCGGGACAGGGCAGGGCTGAAGCTTTCTTT	CASSPGQGRAEAFF
TRBJ1-4	TRBV3-1/TRBV3-2	-	14	-	TGTGCCAGCAGCCCGCCTAGTCCTCCGGAAAAACTGTTTTTT	CASSPPSPPEKLFF
TRBJ1-4	TRBV7-9	TRBD1	15	-	TGTGCCAGCAGCAGGGGACAGCATTTTAATGAAAAACTGTTTTTT	CASSRGQHFNEKLFF
TRBJ1-5	TRBV28	-	15	-	TGTGCCAGCATCACAAGGGGGAGGGGCAATCAGCCCCAGCATTTT	CASITRGRGNQPQHF
TRBJ1-2	TRBV4-2	-	16	-	TGTGCCAGCAGCCAAGGGTCTGGGGAGGGCTCCTATGGCTACACCTTC	CASSQGSGEGSYGYTF
TRBJ1-5	TRBV7-3	TRBD1	14	-	TGTGCCAGCAGCTCACAGGGGGCGGATCAGCCCCAGCATTTT	CASSSQGADQPQHF
TRBJ2-2	TRBV5-4	-	16	-	TGTGCCAGCAGCCTTCTTCAGGGTGCGAACACCGGGGAGCTGTTTTTT	CASSLLQGANTGELFF
TRBJ1-5	TRBV24-1	-	13	-	TGTGCCCGCCATCTTGGGGGCAATCAGCCCCAGCATTTT	CARHLGGNQPQHF
TRBJ2-4	TRBV5-4	TRBD2	17	-	TGTGCCAGCAGCTTGGCTGGTAGCGGGATAGCCAAAAACATTCAGTACTTC	CASSLAGSGIAKNIQYF
TRBJ1-1	TRBV28	-	14	-	TGTGCCAGCAGTACTGGGTTACTTAACACTGAAGCTTTCTTT	CASSTGLLNTEAFF
TRBJ1-5	TRBV7-9	-	14	-	TGTGCCAGCAGCCAGGGTGTTCAGGATCAGCCCCAGCATTTT	CASSQGVQDQPQHF
TRBJ1-3	TRBV7-9	-	15	once	TGTGCCAGCAGCGCATCTAGGGCAGTCGGAAACACCATATATTTT	CASSASRAVGNTIYF
TRBJ2-3	TRBV9	TRBD2	15	-	TGTGCCAGCAGCGCTAGCGGGAGGGCCGCAGATACGCAGTATTTT	CASSASGRAADTQYF
TRBJ1-3	TRBV27	-	13	-	TGTGCCAGCAGTTTATACATTGGAAACACCATATATTTT	CASSLYIGNTIYF
TRBJ1-2	TRBV5-5	TRBD1	14	-	TGTGCCAGCAGCCACCTAACAGGGGACTATGGCTACACCTTC	CASSHLTGDYGYTF
TRBJ2-7	TRBV10-2	-	12	-	TGCGCCAGCAAAGAGGTCCCCTACGAGCAGTACTTC	CASKEVPYEQYF
TRBJ1-5	TRBV28	TRBD1	14	-	TGTGCCAGCAGTTCGCCGACAGGGGGGCAGCCCCAGCATTTT	CASSSPTGGQPQHF
TRBJ1-5	TRBV3-1/TRBV3-2	-	13	-	TGTGCCAGCAGCCAAGCTAGGAACGGGCCCCAGCATTTT	CASSQARNGPQHF
TRBJ1-2	TRBV9	TRBD1	15	-	TGTGCCAGCAGAGCAAATGACAGGGGTCCCTATGGCTACACCTTC	CASRANDRGPYGYTF
TRBJ2-7	TRBV25-1	TRBD2	14	-	TGTGCCAGCAGTGCGACTAGCGGAACCTACGAGCAGTACTTC	CASSATSGTYEQYF
TRBJ2-5	TRBV9	-	13	-	TGTGCCAGCAGCGTAGCCCGGGGCCCGCCCCAGTACTTC	CASSVARGPPQYF
TRBJ1-2	TRBV6-5	TRBD1	14	-	TGTGCCAGCACCCCAGGACAGGGAGTAGTTGGCTACACCTTC	CASTPGQGVVGYTF
TRBJ1-5	TRBV6-2/TRBV6-3	-	14	-	TGTGCCAGCAGTTACTTCGGGGGAGGTCAGCCCCAGCATTTT	CASSYFGGGQPQHF
TRBJ1-2	TRBV11-2	TRBD1	16	-	TGTGCCAGCAGCTTGGGGTTTGACAGGGTTGGATCCGGCTACACCTTC	CASSLGFDRVGSGYTF
TRBJ1-2	TRBV5-1	-	16	-	TGCGCCAGCAGCTTGGCCCAAGACGGATCTTGGGGGGGCTACACCTTC	CASSLAQDGSWGGYTF
TRBJ1-2	TRBV5-6	-	13	-	TGTGCCAGCAGCTTGATCGATGTCTATGGCTACACCTTC	CASSLIDVYGYTF
TRBJ1-4	TRBV6-1	-	17	-	TGTGCCAGCAGTGTTGGGGCTGAGACAGAACCTAATGAAAAACTGTTTTTT	CASSVGAETEPNEKLFF
TRBJ2-7	TRBV7-2	-	13	-	TGTGCCAGCGGGCGGGACCTGTCCTACGAGCAGTACTTC	CASGRDLSYEQYF
TRBJ1-2	TRBV5-1	TRBD1	16	few	TGCGCCAGCAGCTTTTCGCAGACAGGGGTGGGATATGGCTACACCTTC	CASSFSQTGVGYGYTF
TRBJ2-7	TRBV18	TRBD2	17	-	TGTGCCAGCACCCCCGGGACTAGCGGGAGTTCCTCCCGGGAGCAGTACTTC	CASTPGTSGSSSREQYF